This T cell receptor beta chain was captured by sequencing in a study of CD8+ T cells in alopecia areata. Across the whole study: For treated patients, severity scores reflected the percentage of scalp area affected. Study outcomes and limitations: Especially in alopecia totalis/universalis, lesional scalp showed greater clonality than normal scalp did. Whereas mice showed it more clearly, TCR sharing across patients was murkier, possibly because of HLA.

After isolation, RNA underwent reverse transcription to generate cDNA as the sequencing template. Produced via immunoSEQ multiplex PCR; TCRdb's table is partial and in-frame only. The sample records about 210,000 clones, about 50% being singletons. This clone was seen a single time. As yet, its antigen is unknown. Treatment noted: oral pan-JAK inhibitor, 5-10 mg twice daily. From PBMCs, CD4+ and CD8+ T cells were sorted. V was trimmed by 4 bases and J by 0 bases, leaving 10 bases between them. The CDR3 runs to 14 residues. Germline V gene lookup returns CDR1 SGHRS and CDR2 YFSETQ. The rearrangement links TRBV5-1 to TRBJ1-1, with no clear D. The source of this sequence is a human donor with alopecia areata. The material was CD4+ T cells sorted from blood, obtained at week 4, from a patient treated with tofacitinib. The CDR3 bases are TGCGCCAGCAGCAAAAATTCCCTGAACACTGAAGCTTTCTTT. Translation: CASSKNSLNTEAFF.